A single sample gave rise to the 14 T cell receptor beta chains below, sequenced in a study of T cell responses to AZD1222 COVID-19 vaccine listed by TCRdb under 2021. Reading the label with the study, this specimen's time point is: baseline before first vaccination. Libraries were prepared through the immunoSEQ multiplex PCR assay. What TCRdb holds here is the immuneACCESS table cut down to in-frame rearrangements. Part of the clones is not present; checked against another copy, under half of the missing clones reflect an unresolved V gene, and the others are unexplained. The sample data list 140,000 to 150,000 clones, and roughly 89% of these were observed just once. Around 1.7% of the sample is taken by the ten largest. The source material was peripheral blood, sampled on day 0 of AZD1222 vaccination. These receptors originate from an adult in good health.

The rearrangement joins TRBV3-1 (or the pseudogene TRBV3-2) to TRBJ2-7, with D tentatively TRBD1 or TRBD2 (5 bases each). The V gene lost 4 bases and the J gene lost 4 bases, with 14 bases spanning the gap. The CDR3 extends over 14 amino acids. CDR1 and CDR2 (germline): LGHDT, YNNKEL (reference sequence). CDR3 in DNA: TGTGCCAGCAGCCCCGGGACGGGACCTTACGAGCAGTACTTC. It yields the protein CASSPGTGPYEQYF.

With respect to this clone: The same CDR3 is also encoded by other DNA sequences in this sample. V usage is TRBV18 and J usage is TRBJ2-3, with D uncertain. The germline gives CDR1 KGHSH, CDR2 LQKENI. The CDR3 is made up of 11 amino acids. Trimming pared 3 bases from V and 4 bases from J, leaving 2 bases between. The CDR3 DNA is TGTGCCAGCTCACCCTCAGATACGCAGTATTTT. This sequence encodes CASSPSDTQYF.

V is TRBV19 and J is TRBJ2-6; D is possibly TRBD1 (6 bases). This CDR3 has 17 amino acids. The germline V and J ends were trimmed by 3 bases and 0 bases, with 12 bases remaining between them. Germline CDR1 LNHDA, CDR2 SQIVND (reference sequence). This chain's CDR3 is CASSIQGRSSGANVLTF. CDR3 coding DNA: TGTGCCAGTAGTATTCAGGGGCGGAGCTCTGGGGCCAACGTCCTGACTTTC.

V usage is TRBV5-4 and J usage is TRBJ2-1; 7 nucleotides agree with TRBD2. The CDR3 length is 15 residues. With 2 bases clipped from V and 5 bases from J, the junction kept 7 bases outside the gene matches. Per the germline V gene, CDR1 is SGHNT and CDR2 is YYREEE (reference sequence). The CDR3 nucleotides read TGTGCCAGCAGCTTCGGGACTAATGTTAACAATGAGCAGTTCTTC. It translates to CASSFGTNVNNEQFF.

V is TRBV6-6 and J is TRBJ2-1, with 14 bases that match TRBD2. V gave up 5 bases and J gave up 7 bases; unmatched junction bases: 4. This CDR3 contains 15 residues. Per the germline V gene, CDR1 is MNHNY and CDR2 is SVGAGI (reference sequence). The CDR3 sequence: CASSDRLAGGNEQFF. CDR3 coding DNA: TGTGCCAGCAGTGACCGACTAGCGGGAGGGAATGAGCAGTTCTTC.

This chain links TRBV4-1 with TRBJ2-3, with 10 bases lining up with TRBD1. This CDR3 has 16 residues. After removal of 0 bases from V and 0 bases from J, the junction contained 0 bases not matched to a gene. CDR1 and CDR2 (germline): MGHRA, YSYEKL. This CDR3 reads CASSQEDRGSTDTQYF. The CDR3 bases are TGCGCCAGCAGCCAAGAGGACAGGGGGAGCACAGATACGCAGTATTTT.

The chain has TRBV9 and TRBJ2-1; 13 bases fit TRBD2. Germline trimming cut 4 bases from V and 0 bases from J; bases unmatched to any gene: 4. The germline V gene has CDR1 SGDLS and CDR2 YYNGEE. The CDR3 has 17 residues. The CDR3 loop is CASSSGTSGASYNEQFF. The CDR3 DNA reads TGTGCCAGCAGCTCAGGGACTAGCGGGGCCTCCTACAATGAGCAGTTCTTC.

The chain has TRBV18 and TRBJ2-7; weak D call: TRBD1 (6 bases). The germline V gene has CDR1 KGHSH and CDR2 LQKENI. Deletions cut 2 bases from V and 6 bases from J, with 14 bases between. The CDR3 covers 14 residues. In nucleotides, the CDR3 is TGTGCCAGCTCACCATTCCCTAAGACAGGCGAGCAGTACTTC. It encodes CASSPFPKTGEQYF.

V gene TRBV10-3 combines with J gene TRBJ2-5, with 10 bases aligning to TRBD1. Germline CDR1 reads ENHRY; CDR2 reads SYGVKD. The CDR3 covers 15 residues. V lost 8 bases, J lost 4 bases, and 10 bases stayed unmatched. In DNA, the CDR3 is TGTGCCATCGGGGAGACAGGGGGCTTAATAGAGACCCAGTACTTC. This encodes CAIGETGGLIETQYF.

The chain couples TRBV6-6 to TRBJ2-3, with TRBD2 as a possible D gene (5 bases). The CDR3 contains 15 residues. The ends were cut back, 5 bases at V and 1 base at J, with 13 bases in the middle. CDR1 is MNHNY and CDR2 is SVGAGI in the germline V gene (reference sequence). CDR3 region: CASSLAGYGTDTQYF. The CDR3 nucleotides are TGTGCCAGCAGTCTCGCGGGCTATGGCACAGATACGCAGTATTTT.

V usage is TRBV5-1 and J usage is TRBJ1-4; 7 bases map to TRBD1. Germline CDR1 is SGHRS and CDR2 is YFSETQ. V dropped 0 bases and J dropped 9; count of bases not matched to a gene: 5. CDR3 length equals 14 residues. CDR3 coding DNA: TGCGCCAGCAGCTTGGGACAGGGTTCGAAAAAACTGTTTTTT. This sequence encodes CASSLGQGSKKLFF. Supplemented by reference TRBV5-1 and TRBJ1-4, the full variable domain reads KAGVTQTPRYLIKTRGQQVTLSCSPISGHRSVSWYQQTPGQGLQFLFEYFSETQRNKGNFPGRFSGRQFSNSRSEMNVSTLELGDSALYLCASSLGQGSKKLFFGSGTQLSVL.

The chain links TRBV5-6 to TRBJ1-5, with D unresolved. CDR1 is SGHDT and CDR2 is YYEEEE in the germline V gene. V lost 4 bases to trimming and J lost 8 bases, with 19 bases between them. The CDR3 covers 15 residues. The CDR3 bases are TGTGCCAGCAGCCCCGGAAGAGGGATAAGTGAGCCCCAGCATTTT. Its protein product is CASSPGRGISEPQHF.

The chain joins TRBV5-6 to TRBJ1-1; no definite D call. The V end was cut by 0 bases, the J end by 1 base, with 13 bases between. The length of the CDR3 is 16 residues. The germline gives CDR1 SGHDT, CDR2 YYEEEE. The CDR3 here is CASSLVGGIRNTEAFF. CDR3 sequence (DNA): TGTGCCAGCAGCTTGGTGGGCGGGATTAGGAACACTGAAGCTTTCTTT.

This sequence joins TRBV7-9 and TRBJ2-3; TRBD2 agrees at 9 bases. The germline V gene has CDR1 SEHNR and CDR2 FQNEAQ (reference sequence). This CDR3 contains 16 residues. V shed 4 bases and J 1 base; nucleotides not matched to a gene: 6. DNA for the CDR3: TGTGCCAGCAGCTCGTGGACTAGCGTTCGCACAGATACGCAGTATTTT. Its translation: CASSSWTSVRTDTQYF.